Listed below are T cell receptor beta chains from one sample, sequenced in a study of blood T cell repertoires in COVID-19. Measured with immunoSEQ multiplex PCR; TCRdb has only the in-frame clones, and not every one. This table holds about 210,000 clones, 85% to 90% found once. The sample taken for sequencing was peripheral blood. These TCRs come from a man aged 18-30 years with active or convalescent COVID-19. CDR3s include the opening cysteine and the closing phenylalanine or tryptophan. D genes are given only for firm matches. Expanded clones get a size class; other rows say once, few or many, or leave the size out.

CASSSLVGRQETQYF,TGTGCCAGCTCAAGCTTGGTGGGCAGGCAAGAGACCCAGTACTTC,TRBV5-5,.,.,TRBJ2-5
CASSKQALGEKLFF,TGTGCCAGTAGTAAACAGGCCCTTGGCGAAAAACTGTTTTTT,TRBV19,.,.,TRBJ1-4
CAGIQGNTEAFF,TGTGCCGGAATACAGGGGAACACTGAAGCTTTCTTT,TRBV12-3/TRBV12-4,.,.,TRBJ1-1
CASSVTDRSRNTDTQYF,TGTGCCAGCAGCGTTACCGACAGGTCGAGGAACACAGATACGCAGTATTTT,TRBV9,.,.,TRBJ2-3
CASSQGGTGNVEQYF,TGTGCCAGCAGCCAAGGCGGGACAGGGAATGTCGAGCAGTACTTC,TRBV3-1/TRBV3-2,TRBD1,.,TRBJ2-7
CAWSARPGQGYTEAFF,TGTGCCTGGAGTGCTCGTCCGGGACAGGGGTACACTGAAGCTTTCTTT,TRBV30,TRBD1,.,TRBJ1-1
CASSPEGNTIYF,TGTGCCAGCAGCCCCGAGGGAAACACCATATATTTT,TRBV6-6,.,.,TRBJ1-3
CAWRPTGGYGYTF,TGTGCCTGGAGGCCAACAGGGGGCTATGGCTACACCTTC,TRBV30,TRBD1,.,TRBJ1-2
CASSEFGTGIFEQYF,TGTGCCAGCAGTGAATTCGGGACAGGCATCTTCGAGCAGTACTTC,TRBV6-1,TRBD1,.,TRBJ2-7
CATSRAAGGSYNEQFF,TGTGCCACCAGCAGAGCGGCGGGAGGGAGTTACAATGAGCAGTTCTTC,TRBV15,TRBD2,many,TRBJ2-1
CASSTLAVAGGPPCDEQFF,TGTGCCAGCAGCACACTTGCGGTAGCGGGAGGCCCCCCTTGCGATGAGCAGTTCTTC,TRBV21-1,.,.,TRBJ2-1
CASRLTDTYTGELFF,TGTGCCAGCAGGTTGACAGACACTTACACCGGGGAGCTGTTTTTT,TRBV6-5,.,.,TRBJ2-2
CASSRRVYYEQYF,TGTGCCAGCAGTCGCAGGGTATACTACGAGCAGTACTTC,TRBV12-3/TRBV12-4,.,.,TRBJ2-7
CAWSYAGSDTQYF,TGTGCCTGGAGCTACGCAGGGTCAGATACGCAGTATTTT,TRBV30,.,few,TRBJ2-3
CATSRQGYYNEQFF,TGTGCCACCAGTCGACAGGGGTACTACAATGAGCAGTTCTTC,TRBV24-1,TRBD1,.,TRBJ2-1
CASTQGSGPHEQFF,TGTGCCAGTACCCAGGGTAGTGGACCCCATGAGCAGTTCTTC,TRBV19,.,.,TRBJ2-1
CSGGRGREETQYF,TGCAGCGGTGGTCGAGGGCGGGAAGAGACCCAGTACTTC,TRBV29-1,.,.,TRBJ2-5
CASSVAGTSSDTQYF,TGTGCCAGCAGCGTGGCCGGGACTAGCTCAGATACGCAGTATTTT,TRBV9,TRBD2,.,TRBJ2-3
CASSPLGGQNTGELFF,TGCGCCAGCAGCCCACTAGGGGGACAGAACACCGGGGAGCTGTTTTTT,TRBV5-1,.,.,TRBJ2-2
CASSQDSRDRGNQPQHF,TGTGCCAGCAGCCAAGATTCAAGGGACAGGGGGAATCAGCCCCAGCATTTT,TRBV4-2,TRBD1,.,TRBJ1-5
CASSLGLAGVYEQYF,TGTGCCAGCAGCTTAGGACTAGCGGGGGTCTACGAGCAGTACTTC,TRBV11-2,TRBD2,many,TRBJ2-7
CASSYSTYSETQYF,TGTGCCAGCAGTTACTCGACATACTCAGAGACCCAGTACTTC,TRBV6-6,.,once,TRBJ2-5
CSVEGRMNTEAFF,TGCAGCGTTGAGGGCAGGATGAACACTGAAGCTTTCTTT,TRBV29-1,.,.,TRBJ1-1
CVSSQGGPSNQPQHF,TGTGTCAGCAGCCAAGGTGGGCCTAGCAATCAGCCCCAGCATTTT,TRBV3-1/TRBV3-2,.,.,TRBJ1-5
CATSETAWREQYF,TGTGCCACCAGTGAGACAGCTTGGAGAGAGCAGTACTTC,TRBV24-1,.,.,TRBJ2-7
CASSQGYGSYEQYF,TGCGCCAGCAGCCAAGGGTACGGGTCCTACGAGCAGTACTTC,TRBV4-1,.,.,TRBJ2-7
CASSMVLTGELFF,TGTGCCAGTAGTATGGTCCTAACCGGGGAGCTGTTTTTT,TRBV19,.,few,TRBJ2-2
CASSLDRETKDTEAFF,TGTGCCAGCAGCTTAGATCGTGAAACTAAGGACACTGAAGCTTTCTTT,TRBV7-9,.,once,TRBJ1-1
CASSSISGVVGYTF,TGTGCCAGCAGCTCAATCTCAGGGGTAGTTGGCTACACCTTC,TRBV28,.,.,TRBJ1-2
CASSSDRATNQPQHF,TGTGCCAGCAGTTCGGACAGGGCGACGAATCAGCCCCAGCATTTT,TRBV6-5,TRBD1,.,TRBJ1-5
CAWIATGLASPLHF,TGTGCCTGGATAGCGACCGGCTTAGCTTCACCCCTCCACTTT,TRBV30,.,.,TRBJ1-6
CASSSLISESSYNEQFF,TGTGCCAGCAGCTCCCTCATAAGCGAGAGCTCCTACAATGAGCAGTTCTTC,TRBV11-2,.,.,TRBJ2-1
CASSAGSTGNTIYF,TGTGCCAGCAGTGCAGGGTCCACTGGAAACACCATATATTTT,TRBV11-2,.,.,TRBJ1-3
CSVDNNWDSLVDTQYF,TGCAGCGTCGACAATAACTGGGACAGCCTTGTGGATACGCAGTATTTT,TRBV29-1,TRBD1,.,TRBJ2-3
CASSPRTPNYSNQPQHF,TGTGCCAGCTCACCAAGGACACCGAACTATAGCAATCAGCCCCAGCATTTT,TRBV18,.,.,TRBJ1-5
CASRRISDSQPREQYF,TGTGCCAGCAGGCGCATCAGTGACAGCCAACCGAGGGAGCAGTACTTC,TRBV27,.,.,TRBJ2-7
CASSQESGRPVYNEQFF,TGCGCCAGCAGCCAAGAGTCTGGGAGGCCAGTCTACAATGAGCAGTTCTTC,TRBV4-3,.,.,TRBJ2-1
CASSIGQGAIDGYTF,TGTGCCAGCAGCATCGGACAGGGGGCGATTGATGGCTACACCTTC,TRBV7-9,TRBD1,once,TRBJ1-2
CASSIGRLAENTGELFF,TGTGCCAGTAGTATTGGGCGGCTAGCCGAGAACACCGGGGAGCTGTTTTTT,TRBV19,.,few,TRBJ2-2
CASSGGGSSAFF,TGTGCCAGCAGTGGGGGAGGTTCATCAGCTTTCTTT,TRBV2,.,.,TRBJ1-1
CASSLEQSTDTQYF,TGTGCCAGCAGCTTGGAACAGAGCACAGATACGCAGTATTTT,TRBV5-8,.,.,TRBJ2-3
CASSLVGRERNEQFF,TGTGCCAGCAGCTTGGTCGGTCGGGAGAGGAATGAGCAGTTCTTC,TRBV5-4,.,.,TRBJ2-1